What follows describes a single T cell receptor beta chain. This sample is drawn from a study of blood T cell repertoires in COVID-19. The overall study: Samples taken during acute and convalescent COVID-19 were collected in the United States, Italy and Spain.

Authors' methods: Amplification of reference gene primers was used by the study to estimate nucleated cell counts. Libraries were prepared by immunoSEQ multiplex PCR; TCRdb keeps only in-frame clonotypes and omits some of them. Clonal size and the V and J genes are those of that table, whereas D and trimming came from the DNA. The table shows about 280,000 clones, with about 83% occurring only once. There are 14 residues in the CDR3. V was trimmed by 5 bases and J by 0 bases, leaving 9 bases between them. Germline loops: CDR1 MNHEY, CDR2 SVGAGI. The material sequenced was peripheral blood. The chain links TRBV6-5 to TRBJ2-3; D not certain. This receptor was obtained from a woman aged 50 to 60 who had recovered from COVID-19. The CDR3 nucleotides read TGTGCCAGCAGTAATACACGAAGCACAGATACGCAGTATTTT. This codes for CASSNTRSTDTQYF.